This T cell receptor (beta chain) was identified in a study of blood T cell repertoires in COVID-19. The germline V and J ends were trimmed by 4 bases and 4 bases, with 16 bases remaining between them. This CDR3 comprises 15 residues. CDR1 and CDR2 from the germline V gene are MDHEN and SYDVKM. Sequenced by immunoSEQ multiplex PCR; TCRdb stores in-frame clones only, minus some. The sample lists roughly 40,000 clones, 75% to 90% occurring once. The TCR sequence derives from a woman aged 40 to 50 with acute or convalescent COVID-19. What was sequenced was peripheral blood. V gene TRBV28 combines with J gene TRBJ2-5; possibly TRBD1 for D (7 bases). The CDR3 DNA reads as TGTGCCAGCAGTTCATTTTGGCAGGGGGGAGAGACCCAGTACTTC. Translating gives CASSSFWQGGETQYF.